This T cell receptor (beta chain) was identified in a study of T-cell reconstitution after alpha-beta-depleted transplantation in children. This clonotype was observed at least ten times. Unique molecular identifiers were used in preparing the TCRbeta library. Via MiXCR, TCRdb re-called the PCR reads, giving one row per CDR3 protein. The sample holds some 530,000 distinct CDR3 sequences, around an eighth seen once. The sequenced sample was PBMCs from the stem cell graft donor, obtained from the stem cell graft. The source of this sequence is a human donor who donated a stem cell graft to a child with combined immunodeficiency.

The DNA for the CDR3 is TGTGCCAGCCGGTCCGGGGGCGGTAGCACAGATACGCAGTATTTT. Its protein is CASRSGGGSTDTQYF. The chain recombines TRBV6-2 or TRBV6-3 with TRBJ2-3; D possibly matches TRBD1 or TRBD2 (6 bases each). In germline, CDR1 is MNHEY, CDR2 SVGEGT. The CDR3 length is 15 residues. Trimming took off 8 bases at V and 0 bases at J, with 15 bases between the two ends.